The rows below give T cell receptor beta chains drawn from one sample of a study of HIV-infected patients and healthy controls. One entry per CDR3 protein, called by TCRdb with MiXCR from the 5' RACE reads. This table has about 16,000 distinct CDR3 sequences, 9% to 9.5% appearing once. Specimen: blood. The receptor set was obtained from an adult in good health. Both conserved end residues are part of each CDR3. A D gene is named only where the DNA matches it firmly. Where a row states a size, it is once, few, many or the class of an expanded clone; other rows omit it.

>many|TRBJ1-2|.|TRBV19
TGTGCCAGTAGTATGGGGGGGAACGATGGCTACACCTTC
CASSMGGNDGYTF
>.|TRBJ2-1|TRBD2|TRBV11-2
TGTGCCAGCAGCTCGCCACTCGCGGGAGGGCCTAATGAGCAGTTCTTC
CASSSPLAGGPNEQFF
>few|TRBJ1-2|.|TRBV5-6
TGTGCCAGCAGCTCCATGGGAGAGGACTATGGCTACACCTTC
CASSSMGEDYGYTF
>many|TRBJ1-5|.|TRBV28
TGTGCCAGCAGACTTGGGATCGGTTATCAGCCCCAGCATTTT
CASRLGIGYQPQHF
>medium-sized|TRBJ2-5|TRBD1|TRBV27
TGTGCCAGCAAAATCGCAGGGGGTGGCCAAGAGACCCAGTACTTC
CASKIAGGGQETQYF
>medium-sized|TRBJ2-1|TRBD2|TRBV27
TGTGCCAGCAGTTTACTCCTAGCGGGAGCACAGGAGCAGTTCTTC
CASSLLLAGAQEQFF
>many|TRBJ2-4|TRBD2|TRBV29-1
TGCAGCGTTGTTCCCAGCGGGAGTAACATTCAGTACTTC
CSVVPSGSNIQYF
>many|TRBJ1-2|.|TRBV14
TGTGCCAGCAGCCAAGAATGGAGCTATGGCTACACCTTC
CASSQEWSYGYTF
>.|TRBJ1-1|TRBD1|TRBV12-3/TRBV12-4
TGTGCCAGCAGTTCCACAGGGGGCACTGAAGCTTTCTTT
CASSSTGGTEAFF
>many|TRBJ2-1|TRBD2|TRBV7-2
TGTGCCAGCAGCCTTGTCCGACTAGCGGTTTACAATGAGCAGTTCTTC
CASSLVRLAVYNEQFF